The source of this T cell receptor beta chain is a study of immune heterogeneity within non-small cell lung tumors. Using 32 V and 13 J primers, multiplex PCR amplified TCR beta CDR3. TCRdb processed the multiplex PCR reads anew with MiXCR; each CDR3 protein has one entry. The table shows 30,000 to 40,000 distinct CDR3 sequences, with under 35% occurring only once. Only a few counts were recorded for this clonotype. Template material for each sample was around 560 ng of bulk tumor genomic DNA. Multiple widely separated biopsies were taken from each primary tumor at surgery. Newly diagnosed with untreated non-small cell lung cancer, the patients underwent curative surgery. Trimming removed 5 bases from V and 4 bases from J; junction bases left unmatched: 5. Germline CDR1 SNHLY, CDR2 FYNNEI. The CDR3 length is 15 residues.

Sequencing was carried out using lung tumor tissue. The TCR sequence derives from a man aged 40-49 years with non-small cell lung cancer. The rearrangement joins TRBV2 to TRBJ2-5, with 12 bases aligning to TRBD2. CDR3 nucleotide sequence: TGTGCCAGCAGTTTGGGACTAGCGGGTCGAGAGACCCAGTACTTC. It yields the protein CASSLGLAGRETQYF.